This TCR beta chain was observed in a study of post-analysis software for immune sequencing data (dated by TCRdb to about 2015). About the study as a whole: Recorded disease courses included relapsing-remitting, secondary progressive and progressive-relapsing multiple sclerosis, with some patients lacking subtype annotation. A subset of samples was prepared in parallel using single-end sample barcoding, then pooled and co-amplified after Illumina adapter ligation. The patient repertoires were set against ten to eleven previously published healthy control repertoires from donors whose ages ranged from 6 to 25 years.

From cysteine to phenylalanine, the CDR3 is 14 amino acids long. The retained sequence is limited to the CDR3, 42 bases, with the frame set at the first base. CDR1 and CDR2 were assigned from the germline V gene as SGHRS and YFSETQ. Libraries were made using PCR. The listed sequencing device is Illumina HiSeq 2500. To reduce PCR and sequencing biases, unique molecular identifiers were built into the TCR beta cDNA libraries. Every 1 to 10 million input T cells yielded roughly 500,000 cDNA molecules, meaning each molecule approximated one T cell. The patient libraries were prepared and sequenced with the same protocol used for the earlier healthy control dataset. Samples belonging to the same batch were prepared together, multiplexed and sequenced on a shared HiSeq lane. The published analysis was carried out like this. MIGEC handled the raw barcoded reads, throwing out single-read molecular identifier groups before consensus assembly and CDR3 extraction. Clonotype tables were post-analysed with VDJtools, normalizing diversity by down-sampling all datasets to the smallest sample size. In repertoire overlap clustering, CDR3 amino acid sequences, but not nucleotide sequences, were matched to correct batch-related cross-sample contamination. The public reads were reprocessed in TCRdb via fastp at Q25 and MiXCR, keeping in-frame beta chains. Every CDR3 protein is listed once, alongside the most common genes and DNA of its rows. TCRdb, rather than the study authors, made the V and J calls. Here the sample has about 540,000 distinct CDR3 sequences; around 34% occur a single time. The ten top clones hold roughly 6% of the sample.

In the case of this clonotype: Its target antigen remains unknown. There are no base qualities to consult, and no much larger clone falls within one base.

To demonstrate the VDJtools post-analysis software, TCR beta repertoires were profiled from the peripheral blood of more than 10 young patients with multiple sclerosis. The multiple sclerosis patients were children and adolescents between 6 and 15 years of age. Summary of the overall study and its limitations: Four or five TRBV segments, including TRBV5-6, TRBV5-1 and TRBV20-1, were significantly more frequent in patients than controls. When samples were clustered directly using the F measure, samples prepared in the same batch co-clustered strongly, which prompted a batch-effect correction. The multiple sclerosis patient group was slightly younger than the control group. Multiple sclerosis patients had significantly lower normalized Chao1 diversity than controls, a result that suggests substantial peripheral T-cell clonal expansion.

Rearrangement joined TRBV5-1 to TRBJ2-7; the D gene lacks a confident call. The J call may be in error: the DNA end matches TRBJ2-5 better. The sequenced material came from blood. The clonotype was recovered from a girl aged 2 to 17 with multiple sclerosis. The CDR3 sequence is CASSLAGASMTQYF. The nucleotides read TGCGCCAGCAGCCTGGCCGGCGCGAGTATGACCCAGTACTTC.